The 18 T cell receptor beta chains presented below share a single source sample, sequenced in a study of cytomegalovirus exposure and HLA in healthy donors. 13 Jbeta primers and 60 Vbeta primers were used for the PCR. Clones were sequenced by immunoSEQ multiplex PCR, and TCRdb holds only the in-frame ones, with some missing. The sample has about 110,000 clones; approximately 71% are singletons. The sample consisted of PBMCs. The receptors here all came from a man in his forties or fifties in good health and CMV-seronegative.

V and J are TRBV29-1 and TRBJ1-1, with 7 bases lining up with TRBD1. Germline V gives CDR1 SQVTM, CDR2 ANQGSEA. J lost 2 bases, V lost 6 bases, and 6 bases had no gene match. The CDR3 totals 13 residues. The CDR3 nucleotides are TGCAGCGTACGACAGGGTACCAACACTGAAGCTTTCTTT. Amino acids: CSVRQGTNTEAFF.

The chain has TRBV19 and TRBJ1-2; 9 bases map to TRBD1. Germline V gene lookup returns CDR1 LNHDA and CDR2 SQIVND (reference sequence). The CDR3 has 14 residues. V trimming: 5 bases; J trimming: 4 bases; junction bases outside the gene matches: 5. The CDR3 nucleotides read TGTGCCAGTAGTCCAACGACAGGGGGCTATGGCTACACCTTC. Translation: CASSPTTGGYGYTF.

The CDR3: CASSLTGQSYEQYF. The CDR3 DNA is TGTGCCAGCAGCTTAACGGGACAGTCCTACGAGCAGTACTTC. J is TRBJ2-7 and V is TRBV7-2, with 7 nucleotides matching TRBD1. Germline CDR1 reads SGHTA; CDR2 reads FQGNSA. The ends lost 2 bases at V and 1 base at J; junction bases unmatched: 2. The CDR3 sequence is 14 residues long.

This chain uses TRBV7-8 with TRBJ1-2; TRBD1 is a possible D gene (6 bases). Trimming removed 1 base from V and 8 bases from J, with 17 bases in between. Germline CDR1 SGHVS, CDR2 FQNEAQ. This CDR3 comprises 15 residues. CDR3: CASSLVPEGDQGYTF. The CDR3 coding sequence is TGTGCCAGCAGCTTAGTACCCGAGGGGGATCAAGGCTACACCTTC.

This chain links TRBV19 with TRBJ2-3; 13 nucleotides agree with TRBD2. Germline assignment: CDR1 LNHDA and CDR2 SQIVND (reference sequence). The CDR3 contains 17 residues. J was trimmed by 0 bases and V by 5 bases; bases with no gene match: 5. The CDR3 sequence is CASSPRTSGGSTDTQYF. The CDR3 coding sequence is TGTGCCAGTAGTCCAAGGACTAGCGGGGGTAGCACAGATACGCAGTATTTT.

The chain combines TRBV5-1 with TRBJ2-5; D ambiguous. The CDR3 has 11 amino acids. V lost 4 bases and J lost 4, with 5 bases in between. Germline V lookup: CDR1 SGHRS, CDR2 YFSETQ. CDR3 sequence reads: CASSIRETQYF. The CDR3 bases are TGCGCCAGCAGCATCCGAGAGACCCAGTACTTC.

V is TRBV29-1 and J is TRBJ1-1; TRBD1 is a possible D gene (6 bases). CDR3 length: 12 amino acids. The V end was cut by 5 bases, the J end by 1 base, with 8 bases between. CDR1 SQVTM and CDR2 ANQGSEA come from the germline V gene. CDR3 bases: TGCAGCGTTCAGGGGCGGAACACTGAAGCTTTCTTT. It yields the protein CSVQGRNTEAFF.

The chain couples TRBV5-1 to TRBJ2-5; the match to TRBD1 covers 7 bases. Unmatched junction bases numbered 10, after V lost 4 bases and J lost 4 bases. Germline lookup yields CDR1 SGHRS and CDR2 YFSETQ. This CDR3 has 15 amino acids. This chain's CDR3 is CASSRARGSRETQYF. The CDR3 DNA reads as TGCGCCAGCAGCCGGGCCAGGGGGTCGCGAGAGACCCAGTACTTC.

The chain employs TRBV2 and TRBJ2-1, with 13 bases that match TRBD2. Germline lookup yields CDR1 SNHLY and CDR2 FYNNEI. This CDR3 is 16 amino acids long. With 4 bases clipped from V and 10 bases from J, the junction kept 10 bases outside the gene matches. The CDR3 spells CASSGLLAGGLREQFF. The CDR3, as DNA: TGTGCCAGCAGTGGCCTACTAGCGGGGGGGCTCCGGGAGCAGTTCTTC.

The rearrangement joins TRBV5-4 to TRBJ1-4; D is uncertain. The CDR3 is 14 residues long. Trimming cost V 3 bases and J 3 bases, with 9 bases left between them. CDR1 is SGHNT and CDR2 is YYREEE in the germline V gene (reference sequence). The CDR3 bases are TGTGCCAGCAGCTGGGGAGGGCCTAATGAAAAACTGTTTTTT. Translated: CASSWGGPNEKLFF.

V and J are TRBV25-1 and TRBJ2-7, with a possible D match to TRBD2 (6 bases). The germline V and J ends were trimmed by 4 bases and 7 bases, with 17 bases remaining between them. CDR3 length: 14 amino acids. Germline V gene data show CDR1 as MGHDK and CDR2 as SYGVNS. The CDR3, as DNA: TGTGCCAGCAGTGTGGACGGGGGAGGTCGGGAGCAGTACTTC. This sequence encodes CASSVDGGGREQYF.

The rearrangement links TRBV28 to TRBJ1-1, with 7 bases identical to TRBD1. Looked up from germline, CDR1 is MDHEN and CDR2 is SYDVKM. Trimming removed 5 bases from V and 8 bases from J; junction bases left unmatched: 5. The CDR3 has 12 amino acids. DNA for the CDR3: TGTGCCAGCAGTGCCGTGACAGGGGAAGCTTTCTTT. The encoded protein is CASSAVTGEAFF. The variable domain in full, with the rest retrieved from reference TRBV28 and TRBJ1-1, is DVKVTQSSRYLVKRTGEKVFLECVQDMDHENMFWYRQDPGLGLRLIYFSYDVKMKEKGDIPEGYSVSREKKERFSLILESASTNQTSMYLCASSAVTGEAFFGQGTRLTVV.

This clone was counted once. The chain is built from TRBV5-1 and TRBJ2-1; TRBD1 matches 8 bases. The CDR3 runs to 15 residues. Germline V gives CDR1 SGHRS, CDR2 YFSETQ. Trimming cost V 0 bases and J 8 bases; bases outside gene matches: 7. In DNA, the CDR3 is TGCGCCAGCAGCTTGGAACAGGGGGGTATAGATGAGCAGTTCTTC. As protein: CASSLEQGGIDEQFF.

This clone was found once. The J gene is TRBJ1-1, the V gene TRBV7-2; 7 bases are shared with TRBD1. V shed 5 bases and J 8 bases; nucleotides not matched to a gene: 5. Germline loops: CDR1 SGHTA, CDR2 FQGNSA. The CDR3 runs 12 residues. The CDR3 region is CASSGRTGEAFF. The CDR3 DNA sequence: TGTGCCAGCAGCGGGCGGACAGGCGAAGCTTTCTTT. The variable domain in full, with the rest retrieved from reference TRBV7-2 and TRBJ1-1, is GAGVSQSPSNKVTEKGKDVELRCDPISGHTALYWYRQSLGQGLEFLIYFQGNSAPDKSGLPSDRFSAERTGGSVSTLTIQRTQQEDSAVYLCASSGRTGEAFFGQGTRLTVV.

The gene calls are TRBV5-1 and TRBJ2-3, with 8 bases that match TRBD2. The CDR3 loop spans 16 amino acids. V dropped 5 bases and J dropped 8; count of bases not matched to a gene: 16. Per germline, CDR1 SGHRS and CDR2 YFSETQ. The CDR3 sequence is CASRDSAGAPKGTQYF. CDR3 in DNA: TGCGCCAGCAGGGACTCAGCGGGGGCCCCAAAGGGTACGCAGTATTTT.

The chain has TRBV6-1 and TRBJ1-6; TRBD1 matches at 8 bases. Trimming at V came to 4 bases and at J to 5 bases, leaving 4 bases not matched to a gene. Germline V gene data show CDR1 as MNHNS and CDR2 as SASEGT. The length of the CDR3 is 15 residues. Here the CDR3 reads CASSVHRGDNSPLHF. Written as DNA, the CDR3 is TGTGCCAGCAGTGTCCACAGGGGGGATAATTCACCCCTCCACTTT.

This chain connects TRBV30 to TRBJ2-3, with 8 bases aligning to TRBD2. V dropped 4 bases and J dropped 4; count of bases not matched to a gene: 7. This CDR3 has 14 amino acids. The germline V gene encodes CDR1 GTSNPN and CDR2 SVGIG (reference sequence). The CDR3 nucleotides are TGTGCCTGGATCCCGGGAGGGCTCGCAGATACGCAGTATTTT. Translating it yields CAWIPGGLADTQYF.

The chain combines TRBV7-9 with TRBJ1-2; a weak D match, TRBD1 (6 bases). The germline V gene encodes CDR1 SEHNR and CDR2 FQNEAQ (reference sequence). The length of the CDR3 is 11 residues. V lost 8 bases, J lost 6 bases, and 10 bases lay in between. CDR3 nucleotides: TGTGCCAGCTCGACAGGAGATGGCTACACCTTC. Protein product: CASSTGDGYTF.